Below, 32 T cell receptor beta chains from the same sample are listed, as sequenced in a study of shared clonotypes between healthy human individuals. The assay was immunoSEQ multiplex PCR, and TCRdb's table has in-frame clones only and misses some. The sample holds around 1,000,000 clones, approximately 80% seen once. The sequenced sample consisted of memory CD4+ T cells from PBMCs. Subset specified: CD45RA-negative fraction. The source is a man younger than 35 in good health. Some clones in this sample may be carry-over from other donors' samples.

The CDR3: CASSHLDRDNSPLHF. The DNA for the CDR3 is TGTGCCAGCAGTCACCTGGACAGAGATAATTCACCCCTCCACTTT. This chain uses TRBV5-6 with TRBJ1-6, with D perhaps matching TRBD1 (6 bases). CDR1 SGHDT and CDR2 YYEEEE come from the germline V gene. The CDR3 consists of 15 residues. V lost 5 bases to trimming and J lost 5 bases, with 14 bases between them.

This clone was observed a few times. V is TRBV4-2 and J is TRBJ2-7, with 7 bases fitting TRBD2. The J segment lost 2 bases and the V segment lost 1 base, leaving 5 bases of the junction unmatched. Germline assignment: CDR1 LGHNA and CDR2 YNFKEQ. The CDR3 is 15 amino acids. In nucleotides, the CDR3 is TGTGCCAGCAGCCAAGGGCGGGAGTGGGCCTACGAGCAGTACTTC. This sequence encodes CASSQGREWAYEQYF.

The chain couples TRBV9 to TRBJ2-7, with TRBD1 identical over 7 bases. J was trimmed by 1 base and V by 0 bases; bases with no gene match: 4. The CDR3 length is 15 residues. Germline CDR1 reads SGDLS; CDR2 reads YYNGEE. CDR3 coding DNA: TGTGCCAGCAGCGTAGGGACAGGCGGATCCTACGAGCAGTACTTC. Its translation: CASSVGTGGSYEQYF.

The rearrangement links TRBV5-8 to TRBJ2-6, with unresolved D. CDR3 length: 17 amino acids. Germline CDR1 is SGHTS and CDR2 is YDEGEE. Trimming removed 0 bases from V and 3 bases from J, with 13 bases in between. The CDR3 is CASSLGRSFSGANVLTF. Here the CDR3 DNA reads TGTGCCAGCAGCTTGGGACGCTCCTTCAGTGGGGCCAACGTCCTGACTTTC.

This rearrangement joins TRBV7-2 to TRBJ1-2, with D uncertain. Germline assignment: CDR1 SGHTA and CDR2 FQGNSA. CDR3 length equals 13 residues. The V end was cut by 5 bases, the J end by 6 bases, with 13 bases between. CDR3 sequence (DNA): TGTGCCAGCAGCCCTCACCGGACCCATGGCTACACCTTC. The encoded protein is CASSPHRTHGYTF.

The CDR3 protein is CASSLEPGWGNTGELFF. The CDR3 DNA follows: TGCGCCAGCAGCTTGGAACCGGGATGGGGGAACACCGGGGAGCTGTTTTTT. The V and J genes are TRBV5-1 and TRBJ2-2, with a possible D match to TRBD2 (5 bases). Trimming took 0 bases from V and 1 from J, leaving 13 bases between them. There are 17 residues in the CDR3. CDR1 is SGHRS and CDR2 is YFSETQ in the germline V gene. The full variable domain, its missing parts supplied by reference TRBV5-1 and TRBJ2-2, is KAGVTQTPRYLIKTRGQQVTLSCSPISGHRSVSWYQQTPGQGLQFLFEYFSETQRNKGNFPGRFSGRQFSNSRSEMNVSTLELGDSALYLCASSLEPGWGNTGELFFGEGSRLTVL.

This chain links TRBV7-8 with TRBJ2-3; D gene uncertain. The V gene's germline CDR1 is SGHVS and CDR2 FQNEAQ. Deletions cut 8 bases from V and 0 bases from J, with 18 bases between. This CDR3 region has 16 residues. The CDR3 nucleotides are TGTGCCAGCTCCTACTGGCGGTCTTCTAGCACAGATACGCAGTATTTT. Translating gives CASSYWRSSSTDTQYF.

The chain joins TRBV30 to TRBJ2-7, with D perhaps TRBD1 or TRBD2 (5 bases each). V gave up 0 bases and J gave up 7 bases, with 13 bases separating them. Germline CDR1 reads GTSNPN; CDR2 reads SVGIG (reference sequence). The CDR3 has 13 amino acids. As DNA, the CDR3 is TGTGCCTGGAGTGTAGGGGTCCGGGGTGAGCAGTACTTC. This encodes CAWSVGVRGEQYF.

The chain recombines TRBV5-4 with TRBJ2-2, with 12 bases that match TRBD2. V was clipped by 4 bases and J by 4 bases; unmatched bases: 5. This CDR3 region has 16 residues. CDR1 is SGHNT, CDR2 YYREEE, per germline (reference sequence). This CDR3 is CASSPTTSGSTGELFF. DNA of the CDR3: TGTGCCAGCAGCCCAACGACTAGCGGGAGCACCGGGGAGCTGTTTTTT.

This clone was seen more than once but under ten times. This CDR3 is also generated by other DNA sequences in the sample. CDR3 nucleotide sequence: TGTGCCAGCAGTCCCGGGACGGGCTATGGCTACACCTTC. Translating gives CASSPGTGYGYTF. The V and J genes are TRBV28 and TRBJ1-2, with D perhaps matching TRBD1 (5 bases). The CDR3 totals 13 residues. V lost 5 bases, J lost 4 bases, and 11 bases lay in between. Germline loops: CDR1 MDHEN, CDR2 SYDVKM.

This clone came up once. J is TRBJ1-6 and V is TRBV28, with D possibly matching TRBD1 (5 bases). Germline V gives CDR1 MDHEN, CDR2 SYDVKM. This CDR3 has 17 amino acids. V was trimmed by 6 bases and J by 0 bases, leaving 15 bases between them. The CDR3 sequence is CASSPRGGISYNSPLHF. Here the CDR3 DNA reads TGTGCCAGCAGCCCTCGCGGGGGGATCTCCTATAATTCACCCCTCCACTTT. Based on the CDR3 plus reference TRBV28 and TRBJ1-6, the full variable domain is DVKVTQSSRYLVKRTGEKVFLECVQDMDHENMFWYRQDPGLGLRLIYFSYDVKMKEKGDIPEGYSVSREKKERFSLILESASTNQTSMYLCASSPRGGISYNSPLHFGNGTRLTVT.

V gene TRBV28 combines with J gene TRBJ1-5; 8 nucleotides line up with TRBD1. Germline V gene data show CDR1 as MDHEN and CDR2 as SYDVKM. V shed 5 bases and J 5 bases; nucleotides not matched to a gene: 2. CDR3 length: 13 residues. Here the CDR3 reads CASSQGADQPQHF. In DNA, the CDR3 is TGTGCCAGCAGTCAGGGGGCAGATCAGCCCCAGCATTTT.

This clone was seen many times. This rearrangement joins TRBV28 to TRBJ1-5; a weak D match, TRBD1 (6 bases). Trimming pared 5 bases from V and 11 bases from J, leaving 16 bases between. In germline, CDR1 is MDHEN, CDR2 SYDVKM. The length of the CDR3 is 13 residues. CDR3 region: CASSGQSPATQHF. CDR3 nucleotide sequence: TGTGCCAGCAGTGGACAGAGCCCAGCGACCCAGCATTTT.

About this clone itself: Different DNA sequences within this sample yield the same CDR3. The chain uses TRBV5-8 and TRBJ1-4; 7 nucleotides line up with TRBD1. CDR1 SGHTS and CDR2 YDEGEE come from the germline V gene. V lost 4 bases to trimming and J lost 5 bases; unmatched junction nucleotides: 5. The CDR3 is 14 residues long. CDR3 nucleotide sequence: TGTGCCAGCAGCCCGGGACAGCTAAATGAAAAACTGTTTTTT. The encoded protein is CASSPGQLNEKLFF. Complete variable domain (other parts from reference TRBV5-8 and TRBJ1-4): EAGVTQSPTHLIKTRGQQATLRCSPISGHTSVYWYQQALGLGLQFLLWYDEGEERNRGNFPPRFSGRQFPNYSSELNVNALELEDSALYLCASSPGQLNEKLFFGSGTQLSVL.

V gene TRBV7-6 combines with J gene TRBJ2-5; TRBD2 agrees at 12 bases. From germline, CDR1 is SGHVS and CDR2 FNYEAQ. The CDR3 is made up of 16 amino acids. V shed 5 bases and J 4 bases; nucleotides not matched to a gene: 8. This CDR3 is CASSTTSGRMAETQYF. The CDR3 DNA reads TGTGCCAGCAGCACGACTAGCGGGAGAATGGCAGAGACCCAGTACTTC.

The genes are TRBV7-3 and TRBJ2-1; TRBD2 matches 7 bases. The CDR3 length is 16 residues. Germline-derived CDR1 and CDR2 are SGHTA and FQGTGA. Trimming at V came to 5 bases and at J to 3 bases, leaving 10 bases not matched to a gene. The CDR3 sequence is CASSPSSRGSYNEQFF. The CDR3 DNA reads TGTGCCAGCAGCCCGTCCTCTCGCGGGAGCTACAATGAGCAGTTCTTC.

In its sample, this clone was seen a few times. The chain carries TRBV2 and TRBJ1-1; D gene unclear. Trimming left V 4 bases short and J 6 bases short, with 15 bases between. This CDR3 is 14 amino acids long. CDR1 and CDR2 (germline): SNHLY, FYNNEI. The CDR3 reads CASSVGSYGAEAFF. CDR3 nucleotides: TGTGCCAGCAGTGTGGGTAGCTATGGAGCTGAAGCTTTCTTT. The full variable domain, in which reference TRBV2 and TRBJ1-1 provide the parts outside the CDR3, is EPEVTQTPSHQVTQMGQEVILRCVPISNHLYFYWYRQILGQKVEFLVSFYNNEISEKSEIFDDQFSVERPDGSNFTLKIRSTKLEDSAMYFCASSVGSYGAEAFFGQGTRLTVV.

A few counts support this clone. The genes are TRBV18 and TRBJ2-7, with TRBD2 identical over 8 bases. CDR3 size: 14 residues. Trimming cost V 6 bases and J 6 bases; bases outside gene matches: 10. CDR1 and CDR2 (germline): KGHSH, LQKENI. The CDR3 nucleotides are TGTGCCAGCTCGCCGGGACTAGTTTCGGCCGAGCAGTACTTC. Protein product: CASSPGLVSAEQYF. Supplemented by reference TRBV18 and TRBJ2-7, the full variable domain reads NAGVMQNPRHLVRRRGQEARLRCSPMKGHSHVYWYRQLPEEGLKFMVYLQKENIIDESGMPKERFSAEFPKEGPSILRIQQVVRGDSAAYFCASSPGLVSAEQYFGPGTRLTVT.

This chain joins TRBV28 and TRBJ1-2; D unresolved. Germline V CDR1 and CDR2: MDHEN, SYDVKM. Trimming removed 7 bases from V and 2 bases from J, with 17 bases in between. The CDR3 extends over 15 amino acids. The CDR3 loop is CASTQDREGNYGYTF. The CDR3 region has the DNA TGTGCCAGCACTCAGGATCGTGAGGGCAACTATGGCTACACCTTC.

The chain uses TRBV30 and TRBJ1-1; 7 bases line up with TRBD1. This CDR3 region has 13 residues. V lost 0 bases to trimming and J lost 10 bases; unmatched junction nucleotides: 8. Germline CDR1 reads GTSNPN; CDR2 reads SVGIG (reference sequence). In DNA form, the CDR3 reads TGTGCCTGGAGTGTACAAGTCGCAGGGGGAGCTTTCTTT. Encoded protein: CAWSVQVAGGAFF.

The chain links TRBV5-1 to TRBJ1-2; D remains ambiguous. CDR1 and CDR2 from the germline V gene are SGHRS and YFSETQ. The CDR3 length is 13 residues. The V end lost 4 bases, the J end lost 2 bases, and 9 bases lay between the germline ends. CDR3 DNA: TGCGCCAGCAGCCCGCCATCCAACTATGGCTACACCTTC. It yields the protein CASSPPSNYGYTF. The variable domain in full, with the rest retrieved from reference TRBV5-1 and TRBJ1-2, is KAGVTQTPRYLIKTRGQQVTLSCSPISGHRSVSWYQQTPGQGLQFLFEYFSETQRNKGNFPGRFSGRQFSNSRSEMNVSTLELGDSALYLCASSPPSNYGYTFGSGTRLTVV.

The chain joins TRBV30 to TRBJ2-1; perhaps TRBD1 as D (10 bases). Germline loops: CDR1 GTSNPN, CDR2 SVGIG (reference sequence). Trimming shortened V by 7 bases and J by 7 bases, and 26 bases separated the two germline ends. The CDR3 is 16 amino acids. The CDR3 DNA reads TGTGCCTCGACAGGGGGCCGACTAGCGGTAAGGAATGAGCAGTTCTTC. Its protein product is CASTGGRLAVRNEQFF.

The chain is built from TRBV5-1 and TRBJ2-5; the D call may be TRBD1 or TRBD2 (5 bases each). The J call may be in error: the DNA end matches TRBJ2-7 better. The CDR3 spans 15 residues. CDR1 is SGHRS and CDR2 is YFSETQ in the germline V gene. For the CDR3, the DNA is TGCGCCAGCAGCTTGGACGGGACCAAAACCTACGAGCAGTACTTC. It yields the protein CASSLDGTKTYEQYF.

The chain employs TRBV5-1 and TRBJ2-3; D gene unclear. V lost 0 bases and J 8 bases, leaving 16 bases between the germline ends. The germline CDR1 and CDR2 sequences are SGHRS and YFSETQ. CDR3 size: 15 residues. The CDR3 loop reads CASSLVGNQLFTQYF. The CDR3 DNA reads as TGCGCCAGCAGCTTGGTGGGGAACCAACTATTTACGCAGTATTTT. The variable domain in full, completed from reference TRBV5-1 and TRBJ2-3, reads KAGVTQTPRYLIKTRGQQVTLSCSPISGHRSVSWYQQTPGQGLQFLFEYFSETQRNKGNFPGRFSGRQFSNSRSEMNVSTLELGDSALYLCASSLVGNQLFTQYFGPGTRLTVL.

Details on this clone: Other DNA sequences in the sample encode the same CDR3. The chain couples TRBV5-1 to TRBJ2-1; 7 positions agree with TRBD2. V was clipped by 2 bases and J by 2 bases; unmatched bases: 1. Germline-derived CDR1 and CDR2 are SGHRS and YFSETQ. This CDR3 spans 14 amino acids. CDR3 region: CASSLSGAYNEQFF. CDR3 bases: TGCGCCAGCAGCTTAAGCGGGGCCTACAATGAGCAGTTCTTC.

Note on this clone: A much larger clone differs by one base, so this may be a read error. CDR3 sequence reads: CTGTGTDGNQPQHF. The CDR3 bases are TGTACCGGTACCGGGACAGACGGCAATCAGCCCCAGCATTTT. This chain connects TRBV5-6 to TRBJ1-5; 7 bases align to TRBD1. CDR1 is SGHDT, CDR2 YYEEEE, per germline. This CDR3 has 14 residues.

The CDR3 DNA reads TGTGCCAGCAGTTCTCGGACAGGGTTGGGTGGGCAGCCCCAGCATTTT. This encodes CASSSRTGLGGQPQHF. The chain combines TRBV28 with TRBJ1-5; 8 bases match TRBD1. This CDR3 has 16 residues. The V segment lost 4 bases and the J segment 7 bases; nucleotides outside the gene matches: 12. Per germline, CDR1 MDHEN and CDR2 SYDVKM.

This chain links TRBV5-1 with TRBJ2-7; TRBD2 might be the D (5 bases). This CDR3 is built from 14 residues. The germline V and J ends were trimmed by 0 bases and 5 bases, with 12 bases remaining between them. Germline V gene data show CDR1 as SGHRS and CDR2 as YFSETQ. The CDR3 spells CASSLDAGWDEQYF. Written as DNA, the CDR3 is TGCGCCAGCAGCTTGGACGCGGGTTGGGACGAGCAGTACTTC.

This clone was seen only once. V is TRBV7-2 and J is TRBJ1-1; 7 bases match TRBD1. The junction had 8 bases not matched to a gene; V was cut back by 5 bases and J by 5 bases. CDR3 length equals 14 residues. In germline, CDR1 is SGHTA, CDR2 FQGNSA. The CDR3, as DNA: TGTGCCAGCAGCCAAAGACAGGGTCGGACTGAAGCTTTCTTT. It codes for CASSQRQGRTEAFF.

J is TRBJ2-7 and V is TRBV11-2; 13 bases line up with TRBD2. The CDR3 extends over 16 amino acids. V was pared by 5 bases and J by 5 bases, with 9 bases of the junction left unmatched. Germline CDR1 reads SGHAT; CDR2 reads FQNNGV. CDR3 amino acids: CASSTETSGRLHEQYF. Here the CDR3 DNA reads TGTGCCAGCAGCACGGAGACTAGCGGGAGGCTCCACGAGCAGTACTTC.

V is TRBV9 and J is TRBJ2-5; no clear D. V shed 5 bases and J shed 4 bases, with 15 bases lying between them. Germline CDR1 SGDLS, CDR2 YYNGEE. The CDR3 totals 14 residues. The CDR3 region is CASSRAGAVETQYF. The CDR3 DNA follows: TGTGCCAGCAGTAGGGCAGGCGCGGTAGAGACCCAGTACTTC.

The chain uses TRBV6-5 and TRBJ1-5; 7 bases align to TRBD1. V shed 6 bases and J 2 bases; nucleotides not matched to a gene: 7. Germline CDR1 MNHEY, CDR2 SVGAGI. This CDR3 region has 15 residues. CDR3 residues: CASRSTGVGNQPQHF. In nucleotides, the CDR3 is TGTGCCAGCAGGTCTACAGGGGTGGGCAATCAGCCCCAGCATTTT.